Listed here are 30 T cell receptor beta chains from one sample, sequenced in a study of identical twins. TCRdb recomputed calls from the 5' RACE reads with MiXCR, one row per CDR3 protein. There are around 960,000 distinct CDR3 sequences in the sample; around 12% occur only once, and roughly 1.6% lies in the top ten. This same sample was also part of a study on yellow fever vaccine responses in identical twins.

Specimen: PBMCs. These receptor sequences come from a woman younger than 30 in good health.

CDR3 in amino acids: CASSQESGLAGGTNNEQFF. For the CDR3, the DNA is TGCGCCAGCAGCCAAGAGAGTGGACTAGCGGGGGGAACGAACAATGAGCAGTTCTTC. The chain is built from TRBV4-1 and TRBJ2-1; 14 nucleotides match TRBD2. CDR1 and CDR2 (germline): MGHRA, YSYEKL. CDR3 size: 19 residues. Losses at the gene ends were 0 bases for V and 5 bases for J; bases not matched to a gene: 9.

The V and J genes are TRBV20-1 and TRBJ2-1, with 14 bases identical to TRBD2. The CDR3 covers 18 residues. CDR1 is DFQATT, CDR2 SNEGSKA, per germline (reference sequence). The ends lost 6 bases at V and 0 bases at J; junction bases unmatched: 10. The CDR3 DNA is TGCAGTGCCAGTTTGGGACTAGCGGGAGTTTTCTCCTACAATGAGCAGTTCTTC. It encodes CSASLGLAGVFSYNEQFF.

This clonotype was seen a few times. The genes are TRBV5-1 and TRBJ2-1; D is possibly TRBD2 (5 bases). The CDR3 totals 15 residues. From germline, CDR1 is SGHRS and CDR2 YFSETQ. With 0 bases removed from V and 5 bases from J, the gap between germline ends came to 12 bases. In DNA form, the CDR3 reads TGCGCCAGCAGCTTGGCCACTAGTTCCAACAATGAGCAGTTCTTC. Translated, it gives CASSLATSSNNEQFF.

This clonotype was seen many times. The chain uses TRBV29-1 and TRBJ1-2, with D hard to call. Per germline, CDR1 SQVTM and CDR2 ANQGSEA. This CDR3 region has 13 residues. Trimming shortened V by 6 bases and J by 4 bases, and 15 bases separated the two germline ends. Here the CDR3 DNA reads TGCAGCGTCCCCGACCTGAACGGCTATGGCTACACCTTC. The encoded protein is CSVPDLNGYGYTF.

The CDR3 DNA sequence: TGCGCCAGCAGCCAACTAACACAGGGGGCCGATACGCAGTATTTT. This translates into CASSQLTQGADTQYF. The V gene is TRBV4-1, the J gene TRBJ2-3, with 9 bases fitting TRBD1. Trimming cost V 2 bases and J 6 bases; bases outside gene matches: 6. Germline CDR1 is MGHRA and CDR2 is YSYEKL. The CDR3 contains 15 residues.

This clonotype appeared a few times. The CDR3 here is CSGLGWDRGLRVEQFF. For the CDR3, the DNA is TGCAGTGGGCTAGGTTGGGACAGGGGCTTACGGGTTGAGCAGTTCTTC. The rearrangement uses TRBV20-1 and TRBJ2-1; 10 positions agree with TRBD1. Germline CDR1 and CDR2: DFQATT and SNEGSKA (reference sequence). CDR3 length: 16 amino acids. With V trimmed by 7 bases and J by 9 bases, 18 bases remained unmatched.

This clonotype was counted between two and nine times. This chain joins TRBV12-5 and TRBJ2-1, with D unresolved. The CDR3 runs to 13 residues. With 7 bases removed from V and 4 bases from J, the gap between germline ends came to 11 bases. Germline CDR1 and CDR2: LGHNT and FRNRAP. CDR3 sequence (DNA): TGTGCTAGTGCCCCTCAACAATACAATGAGCAGTTCTTC. Amino acid sequence: CASAPQQYNEQFF.

This clonotype was picked up a small number of times. The chain joins TRBV25-1 to TRBJ2-5; D call uncertain. V was cut by 0 bases and J by 0 bases, with 2 bases left in between. The germline CDR1 and CDR2 sequences are MGHDK and SYGVNS. The CDR3 runs 13 residues. CDR3 loop: CASSEYHQETQYF. DNA for the CDR3: TGTGCCAGCAGTGAATATCACCAAGAGACCCAGTACTTC.

This clonotype was detected ten times or more. The rearrangement links TRBV10-3 to TRBJ2-1; possible D gene TRBD2, 5 bases. The CDR3 is made up of 11 amino acids. Deletions cut 8 bases from V and 8 bases from J, with 10 bases between. CDR1 and CDR2 from the germline V gene are ENHRY and SYGVKD. The CDR3 bases are TGTGCCATCTCCAAGGGAGATGAGCAGTTCTTC. Protein: CAISKGDEQFF.

The rearrangement uses TRBV7-3 and TRBJ2-1; a weak D match, TRBD2 (5 bases). The germline V and J ends were trimmed by 2 bases and 8 bases, with 13 bases remaining between them. Germline CDR1 and CDR2: SGHTA and FQGTGA. This CDR3 comprises 14 residues. The CDR3 sequence is CASSLSRDGDEQFF. CDR3 DNA: TGTGCCAGCAGCTTATCGAGGGATGGCGATGAGCAGTTCTTC.

This clonotype has a handful of counts. The chain uses TRBV6-1 and TRBJ2-1; D gene unclear. This CDR3 contains 15 residues. The germline CDR1 and CDR2 sequences are MNHNS and SASEGT. The germline V and J ends were trimmed by 1 base and 1 base, with 8 bases remaining between them. The CDR3 here is CASSEGRTSYNEQFF. CDR3 DNA: TGTGCCAGCAGTGAAGGCAGAACTTCCTACAATGAGCAGTTCTTC.

This clonotype was seen only a few times. J is TRBJ2-5 and V is TRBV21-1; the DNA was not used to check the table's D call, TRBD2. TRBV21-1 is listed as a pseudogene. The CDR3 covers 19 residues. The CDR3 coding sequence is TGTGCCAGCAGCTCTACGGGGGTGAGGACTAGCGGGCCTCAAGAGACCCAGTACTTC. This codes for CASSSTGVRTSGPQETQYF.

V and J are TRBV20-1 and TRBJ2-7; TRBD1 agrees at 10 bases. This CDR3 has 15 amino acids. Trimming at V came to 3 bases and at J to 3 bases, leaving 8 bases not matched to a gene. Germline V lookup: CDR1 DFQATT, CDR2 SNEGSKA (reference sequence). The DNA of the CDR3 is TGCAGTGCTAGTTACCGGGACAGGGGTATCTACGAGCAGTACGTC. This translates into CSASYRDRGIYEQYV.

This clonotype was seen repeatedly, ten times or more. V usage is TRBV10-3 and J usage is TRBJ1-3; D gene ambiguous. In germline, CDR1 is ENHRY, CDR2 SYGVKD. The CDR3 is made up of 15 amino acids. The germline V and J ends were trimmed by 0 bases and 2 bases, with 8 bases remaining between them. In DNA, the CDR3 is TGTGCCATCAGTGAGTCCGACGCCCCTGGAAACACCATATATTTT. This codes for CAISESDAPGNTIYF.

The rearrangement joins TRBV4-1 to TRBJ2-1, with 7 bases lining up with TRBD1. Germline CDR1 MGHRA, CDR2 YSYEKL. Trimming took 4 bases from V and 2 from J; bases not matched to a gene: 8. This CDR3 region has 16 residues. Here the CDR3 DNA reads TGCGCCAGCAGCCTAGCCGGGACAGAGCCCTACAATGAGCAGTTCTTC. Translating it yields CASSLAGTEPYNEQFF.

This clonotype was detected only a few times. V and J are TRBV19 and TRBJ2-1; D may be TRBD1 (6 bases). The CDR3 runs 14 residues. Looked up from germline, CDR1 is LNHDA and CDR2 is SQIVND (reference sequence). The ends were cut back, 4 bases at V and 5 bases at J, with 12 bases in the middle. The CDR3 sequence: CASSNGGFNNEQFF. The CDR3 region has the DNA TGTGCCAGTAGTAATGGGGGCTTTAACAATGAGCAGTTCTTC.

The J gene is TRBJ1-6, the V gene TRBV20-1; D is possibly TRBD1 (5 bases). The CDR3 is 14 amino acids. The germline V and J ends were trimmed by 3 bases and 4 bases, with 10 bases remaining between them. CDR1 and CDR2 from the germline V gene are DFQATT and SNEGSKA (reference sequence). The DNA for the CDR3 is TGCAGTGCTAGTTACCAGGGATATAATTCACCCCTCCACTTT. Protein: CSASYQGYNSPLHF.

The J gene is TRBJ2-1, the V gene TRBV19; 8 bases agree with TRBD2. J was trimmed by 6 bases and V by 2 bases; bases with no gene match: 9. CDR1 is LNHDA, CDR2 SQIVND, per germline (reference sequence). The CDR3 spans 16 residues. For the CDR3, the DNA is TGTGCCAGTAGTATATGGGCGACTAGCGAGGGCAATGAGCAGTTCTTC. It specifies CASSIWATSEGNEQFF.

The table lists this clonotype with many counts. The J gene is TRBJ2-7, the V gene TRBV4-1, with 9 bases fitting TRBD2. Unmatched junction bases numbered 2, after V lost 2 bases and J lost 0 bases. The CDR3 is made up of 15 amino acids. From germline, CDR1 is MGHRA and CDR2 YSYEKL. CDR3 in amino acids: CASSQPTSGSYEQYF. The CDR3 nucleotides read TGCGCCAGCAGCCAACCGACTAGCGGCTCCTACGAGCAGTACTTC.

V usage is TRBV10-3 and J usage is TRBJ2-5; unclear D gene. CDR1 and CDR2 from the germline V gene are ENHRY and SYGVKD. The CDR3 totals 14 residues. V lost 2 bases and J lost 5, with 12 bases in between. The CDR3 nucleotides are TGTGCCATCAGTGAGGAGTTACTCATGGAGACCCAGTACTTC. It is translated as CAISEELLMETQYF.

This clonotype was detected only a few times. The rearrangement joins TRBV5-5 to TRBJ2-7; 9 nucleotides align to TRBD2. Germline CDR1 is SGHKS and CDR2 is YYEKEE (reference sequence). V lost 0 bases, J lost 3 bases, and 1 base stayed unmatched. The CDR3 spans 14 residues. The CDR3 protein is CASSLVAGVYEQYV. CDR3 in DNA: TGTGCCAGCAGCTTGGTAGCGGGGGTCTACGAGCAGTACGTC.

Only a few counts were recorded for this clonotype. The V call is TRBV12-3 or TRBV12-4, the J call TRBJ1-2; TRBD1 matches at 9 bases. J was trimmed by 8 bases and V by 7 bases; bases with no gene match: 8. This CDR3 comprises 13 residues. For the CDR3, the DNA is TGTGCCAGCAAACCCGGGACAGGGAACGGCTACACCTTC. This gives the protein CASKPGTGNGYTF.

This clonotype turned up a few times. This chain links TRBV2 with TRBJ1-6; 8 nucleotides match TRBD1. V lost 7 bases to trimming and J lost 7 bases; unmatched junction nucleotides: 9. Germline loops: CDR1 SNHLY, CDR2 FYNNEI. The CDR3 contains 15 residues. The CDR3 here is CASTGDRRWNSPLHF. For the CDR3, the DNA is TGTGCCAGCACTGGGGACAGGCGGTGGAATTCACCCCTCCACTTT.

The rearrangement joins TRBV20-1 to TRBJ1-2; D unclear. The CDR3 totals 11 residues. Germline V gene data show CDR1 as DFQATT and CDR2 as SNEGSKA (reference sequence). V lost 6 bases, J lost 7 bases, and 12 bases lay in between. The DNA of the CDR3 is TGCAGTGCCCGAGCAGGTGGTGGCTACACCTTC. Its translation: CSARAGGGYTF.

This chain uses TRBV5-6 with TRBJ1-1, with 7 bases aligning to TRBD1. Trimming at V came to 4 bases and at J to 3 bases, leaving 15 bases not matched to a gene. The germline V gene encodes CDR1 SGHDT and CDR2 YYEEEE. This CDR3 contains 17 residues. The CDR3 DNA reads as TGTGCCAGCAGCACCACCATGAAGACAGGGCTGTACACTGAAGCTTTCTTT. This translates into CASSTTMKTGLYTEAFF. Using reference TRBV5-6 and TRBJ1-1 for the parts outside the CDR3, the full variable domain is DAGVTQSPTHLIKTRGQQVTLRCSPKSGHDTVSWYQQALGQGPQFIFQYYEEEERQRGNFPDRFSGHQFPNYSSELNVNALLLGDSALYLCASSTTMKTGLYTEAFFGQGTRLTVV.

This clonotype was seen a handful of times. V is TRBV20-1 and J is TRBJ1-2; maybe TRBD1 (5 bases). The germline gives CDR1 DFQATT, CDR2 SNEGSKA (reference sequence). The CDR3 length is 13 residues. V was shortened by 6 bases and J by 4 bases, with 15 bases between the two germline ends. CDR3: CSAPRVGGYGYTF. As DNA, the CDR3 is TGCAGTGCCCCCCGGGTGGGGGGCTATGGCTACACCTTC.

This sequence joins TRBV20-1 and TRBJ2-3; 8 nucleotides line up with TRBD2. The junction had 21 bases not matched to a gene; V was cut back by 7 bases and J by 6 bases. The CDR3 is made up of 17 amino acids. Per the germline V gene, CDR1 is DFQATT and CDR2 is SNEGSKA (reference sequence). This CDR3 is CSVRGPGGGSLGDTQYF. The CDR3 nucleotides are TGCAGTGTTAGGGGCCCTGGCGGGGGGTCCTTAGGGGATACGCAGTATTTT.

The chain is built from TRBV24-1 and TRBJ2-2; 10 bases align to TRBD2. Germline CDR1 and CDR2: KGHDR and SFDVKD. This CDR3 is built from 15 residues. V dropped 4 bases and J dropped 10; count of bases not matched to a gene: 8. The CDR3 DNA reads as TGTGCCACCAGTGACACTAGCGGGATGCGAGAGGAGCTGTTTTTT. Residues: CATSDTSGMREELFF.

This clonotype was recorded at least ten times. The V call is TRBV7-9, the J call TRBJ2-1; TRBD2 agrees at 11 bases. The CDR3 sequence is 16 residues long. Germline V gene lookup returns CDR1 SEHNR and CDR2 FQNEAQ (reference sequence). V shed 4 bases and J 0 bases; nucleotides not matched to a gene: 2. This CDR3 reads CASSSGLAGSYNEQFF. CDR3 DNA sequence: TGTGCCAGCAGCTCTGGACTAGCGGGCTCCTACAATGAGCAGTTCTTC.

A few counts support this clonotype. V usage is TRBV20-1 and J usage is TRBJ2-5; TRBD2 matches at 11 bases. Germline CDR1 is DFQATT and CDR2 is SNEGSKA (reference sequence). The CDR3 sequence is 17 residues long. V shed 6 bases, J shed 2 bases, and the junction held 14 bases outside the gene matches. The CDR3 DNA follows: TGCAGTGCCCATCCCTTACTAGCGGGAGAGGAACAAGAGACCCAGTACTTC. It translates to CSAHPLLAGEEQETQYF.